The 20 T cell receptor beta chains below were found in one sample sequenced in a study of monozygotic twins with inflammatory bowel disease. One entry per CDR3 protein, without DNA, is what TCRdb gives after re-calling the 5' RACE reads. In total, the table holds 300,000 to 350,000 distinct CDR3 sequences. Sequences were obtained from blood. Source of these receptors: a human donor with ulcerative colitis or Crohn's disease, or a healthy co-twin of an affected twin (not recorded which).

The CDR3 loop reads CASSHGPTRMNTGELFF. V gene TRBV5-1 combines with J gene TRBJ2-2. CDR1 is SGHRS, CDR2 YFSETQ, per germline. CDR3 length equals 17 residues.

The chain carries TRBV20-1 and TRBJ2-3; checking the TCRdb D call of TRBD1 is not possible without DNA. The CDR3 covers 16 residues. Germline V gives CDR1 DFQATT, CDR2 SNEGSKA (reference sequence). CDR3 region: CSARDSRTGWTDTQYF.

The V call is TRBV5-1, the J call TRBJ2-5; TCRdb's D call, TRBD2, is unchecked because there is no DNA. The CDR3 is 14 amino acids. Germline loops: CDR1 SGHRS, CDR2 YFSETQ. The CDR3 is CASSLVEGDETQYF.

The CDR3: CASSMGQIVDTQYF. This rearrangement joins TRBV19 to TRBJ2-3; TCRdb's D gene call, TRBD1, goes unchecked for lack of DNA. Germline V gene data show CDR1 as LNHDA and CDR2 as SQIVND (reference sequence). The CDR3 has 14 residues.

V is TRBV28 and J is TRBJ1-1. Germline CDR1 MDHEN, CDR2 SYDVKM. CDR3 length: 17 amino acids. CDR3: CASSLGGAGFRDTEDFF.

CDR3 region: CASSSQTGGRNQPQHF. The V call is TRBV27, the J call TRBJ1-5; the D call of TRBD1 rests on TCRdb alone, since no DNA is present to check it. The CDR3 extends over 16 amino acids. Looked up from germline, CDR1 is MNHEY and CDR2 is SMNVEV (reference sequence).

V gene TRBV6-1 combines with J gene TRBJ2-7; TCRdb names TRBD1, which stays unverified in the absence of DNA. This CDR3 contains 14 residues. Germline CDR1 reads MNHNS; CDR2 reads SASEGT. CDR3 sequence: CASTPQTPAHEQYF.

The chain's CDR3 is CASSLRGPPYGYTF. The chain employs TRBV12-3 or TRBV12-4 and TRBJ1-2. The CDR3 contains 14 residues.

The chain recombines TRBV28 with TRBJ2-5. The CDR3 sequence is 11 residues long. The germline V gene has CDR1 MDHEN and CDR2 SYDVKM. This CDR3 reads CASRGQETQYF.

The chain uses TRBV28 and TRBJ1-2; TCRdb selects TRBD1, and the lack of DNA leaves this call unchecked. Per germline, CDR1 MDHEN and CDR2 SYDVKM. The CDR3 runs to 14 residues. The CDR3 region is CASFSGTDNYGYTF.

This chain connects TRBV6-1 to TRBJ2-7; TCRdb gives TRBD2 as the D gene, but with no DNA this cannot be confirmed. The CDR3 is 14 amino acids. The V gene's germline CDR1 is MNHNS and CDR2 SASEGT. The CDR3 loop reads CASRTSGTFYEQYF.

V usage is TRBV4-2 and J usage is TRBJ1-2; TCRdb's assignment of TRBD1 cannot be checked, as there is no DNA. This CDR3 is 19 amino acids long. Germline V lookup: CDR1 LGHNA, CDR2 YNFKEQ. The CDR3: CASSPPRVTGRDAVYGYTF.

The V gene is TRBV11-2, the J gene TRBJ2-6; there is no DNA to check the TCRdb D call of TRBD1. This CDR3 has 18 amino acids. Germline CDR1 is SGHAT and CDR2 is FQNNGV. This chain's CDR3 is CASSLRFTQGAGANVLTF.

The CDR3 loop reads CASSRDKPYGNEQFF. V and J are TRBV5-1 and TRBJ2-1. From germline, CDR1 is SGHRS and CDR2 YFSETQ. The CDR3 loop spans 15 amino acids.

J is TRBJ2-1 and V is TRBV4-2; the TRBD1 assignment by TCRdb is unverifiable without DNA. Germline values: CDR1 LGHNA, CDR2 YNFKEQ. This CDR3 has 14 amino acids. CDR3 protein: CASSPFRAHNEQFF.

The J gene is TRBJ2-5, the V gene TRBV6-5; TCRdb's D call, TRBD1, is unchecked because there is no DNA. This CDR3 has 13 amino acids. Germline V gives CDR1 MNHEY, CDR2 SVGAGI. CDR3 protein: CASRAGQQETQYF.

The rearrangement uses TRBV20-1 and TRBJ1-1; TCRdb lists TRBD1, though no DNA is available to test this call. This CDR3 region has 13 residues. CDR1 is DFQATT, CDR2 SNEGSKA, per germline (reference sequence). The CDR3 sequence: CSEGGRLNTEAFF.

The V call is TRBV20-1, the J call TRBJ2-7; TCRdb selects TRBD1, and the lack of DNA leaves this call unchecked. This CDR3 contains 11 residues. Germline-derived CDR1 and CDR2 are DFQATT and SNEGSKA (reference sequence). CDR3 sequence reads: CSARWDRGPYF.

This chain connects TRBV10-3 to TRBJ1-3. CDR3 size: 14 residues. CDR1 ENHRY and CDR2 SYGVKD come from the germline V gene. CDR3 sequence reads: CAILREGTGNTIYF.

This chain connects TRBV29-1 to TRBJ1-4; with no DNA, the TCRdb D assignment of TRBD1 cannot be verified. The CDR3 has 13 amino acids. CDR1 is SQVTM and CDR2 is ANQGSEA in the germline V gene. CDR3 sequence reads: CSVGDRANEKLFF.